The present T cell receptor (beta chain) was sequenced within a study of CD4 T cells in relation to SARS-CoV-2 and coronaviruses. Study-wide context: Crossreactive spike epitopes shared across donors were mapped to their HLA restriction.

With regard to this clone: Its antigen is unknown.

Uncultured naive and memory CD4+ T cells supplied DNA for deep TCR-beta sequencing. Generated by immunoSEQ multiplex PCR, the TCRdb table keeps only in-frame clones and is missing some. The data hold some 68,000 clones, with 85% to 95% observed a single time. General study points: Samples before the pandemic and after infection were not matched within any donor. Monoreactive clones expanded significantly more to SARS-CoV-2 than crossreactive clones did.

J was trimmed by 5 bases and V by 7 bases; bases with no gene match: 4. The CDR3 has 13 residues. Germline V gives CDR1 MNHEY, CDR2 SVGAGI. CD4+ T cells from unexposed donors were obtained before the COVID-19 pandemic (2011-2018). The chain links TRBV6-5 to TRBJ2-2, with 7 bases matching TRBD1. The sample consisted of naive CD4+ T cells from PBMCs. Subset defined: naive CD4+ T cells isolated by negative enrichment. The receptor comes from a human donor in good health. CDR3 DNA: TGTGCCAGCACCAGGACAGGAACCGGGGAGCTGTTTTTT. Translated, it gives CASTRTGTGELFF.